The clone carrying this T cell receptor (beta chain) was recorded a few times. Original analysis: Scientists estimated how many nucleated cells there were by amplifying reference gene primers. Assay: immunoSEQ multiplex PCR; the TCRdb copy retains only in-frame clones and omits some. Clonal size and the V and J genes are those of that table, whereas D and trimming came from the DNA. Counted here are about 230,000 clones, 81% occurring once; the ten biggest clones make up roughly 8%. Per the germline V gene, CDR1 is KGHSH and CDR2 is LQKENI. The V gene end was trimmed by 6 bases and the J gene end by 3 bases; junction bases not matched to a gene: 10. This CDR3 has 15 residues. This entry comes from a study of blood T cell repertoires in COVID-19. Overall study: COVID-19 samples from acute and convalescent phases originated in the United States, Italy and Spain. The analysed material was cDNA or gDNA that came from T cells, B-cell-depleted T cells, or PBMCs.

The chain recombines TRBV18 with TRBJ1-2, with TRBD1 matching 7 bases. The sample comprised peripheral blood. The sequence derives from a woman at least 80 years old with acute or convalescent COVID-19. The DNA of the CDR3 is TGTGCCAGCTCGAGCCCCAGGGGGGCCTACTATGGCTACACCTTC. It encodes CASSSPRGAYYGYTF. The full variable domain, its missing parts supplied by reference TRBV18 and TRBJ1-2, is NAGVMQNPRHLVRRRGQEARLRCSPMKGHSHVYWYRQLPEEGLKFMVYLQKENIIDESGMPKERFSAEFPKEGPSILRIQQVVRGDSAAYFCASSSPRGAYYGYTFGSGTRLTVV.